This TCR beta chain originates from a study of OX40 agonist ivuxolimab in advanced cancers. Overall study context: Patients were 65% to 85% male with ages roughly 20 to 90, mean around 61.

If patients had autoimmune disease history or systemic immunosuppression, they were excluded. This CDR3 has 13 amino acids. Germline V gives CDR1 SGHVS, CDR2 FQNEAQ. V was trimmed by 0 bases and J by 3 bases, leaving 6 bases between them. Sequenced by immunoSEQ multiplex PCR; TCRdb stores in-frame clones only, minus some. There are 48,000 or so clones in the sample; more than 75% occur only once, and about 1.9% lies in the top ten. The receptor was derived from an adult with an advanced solid tumor such as melanoma, head and neck, liver or kidney cancer. The sample was CD4+ or CD8+ T cells sorted from blood, taken in a trial of the OX40 agonist ivuxolimab. This chain links TRBV7-8 with TRBJ2-7, with D possibly matching TRBD2 (5 bases). For the CDR3, the DNA is TGTGCCAGCAGCTTAGCAGAGGGCTACGAGCAGTACTTC. It translates to CASSLAEGYEQYF.